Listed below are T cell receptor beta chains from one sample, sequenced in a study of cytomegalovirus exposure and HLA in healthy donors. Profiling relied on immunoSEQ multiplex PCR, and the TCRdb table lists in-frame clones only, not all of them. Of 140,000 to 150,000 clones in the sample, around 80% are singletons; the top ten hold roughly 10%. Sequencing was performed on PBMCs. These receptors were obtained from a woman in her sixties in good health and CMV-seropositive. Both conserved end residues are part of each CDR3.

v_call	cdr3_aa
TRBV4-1	CASSQDRRNTEAFF
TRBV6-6	CATDRGGQPQHF
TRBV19	CASSPGRGNTGELFF
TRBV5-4	CASSLHTSGYNEQFF
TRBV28	CASSLRGLTQYF
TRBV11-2	CASSFGTSGEQYF
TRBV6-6	CASSSLGEGDEQFF
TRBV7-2	CASSRDRENTGELFF
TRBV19	CASSRLTSGSGNEQFF
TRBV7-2	CASSPEYRVNTEAFF
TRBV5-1	CASRSEATDTQYF
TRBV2	CASSLTGVANVLTF
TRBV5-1	CASSLKGPAETQYF
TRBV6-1	CASRTGTGSPLHF
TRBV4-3	CASSEAGGRAVTGELFF